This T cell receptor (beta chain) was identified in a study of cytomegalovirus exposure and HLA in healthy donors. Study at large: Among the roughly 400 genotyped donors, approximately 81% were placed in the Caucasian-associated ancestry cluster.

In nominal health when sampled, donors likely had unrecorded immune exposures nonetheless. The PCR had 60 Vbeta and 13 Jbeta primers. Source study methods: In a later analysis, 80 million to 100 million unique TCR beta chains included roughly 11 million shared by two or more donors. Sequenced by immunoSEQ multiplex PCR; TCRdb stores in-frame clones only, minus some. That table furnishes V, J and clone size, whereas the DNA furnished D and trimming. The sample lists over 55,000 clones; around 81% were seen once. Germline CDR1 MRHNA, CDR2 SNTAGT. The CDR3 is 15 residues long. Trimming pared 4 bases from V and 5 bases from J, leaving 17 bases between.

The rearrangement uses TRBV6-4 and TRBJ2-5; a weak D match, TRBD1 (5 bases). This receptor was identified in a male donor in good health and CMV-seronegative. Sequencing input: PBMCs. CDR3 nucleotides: TGTGCCAGCAGTGTCCCCTTCCCCAGACAGGAGACCCAGTACTTC. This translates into CASSVPFPRQETQYF.